These 9 T cell receptor beta chains were all obtained from the same sample, sequenced in a study of vaccination and CD4 T cells after COVID-19. Their cognate antigens are unknown. Stated treatment: roughly ten-day PBMC culture with coronavirus spike peptide pools or control peptides (ViraFEST assay). The Oncomine TCR Beta short-read assay was what sequenced the DNA obtained from cultured CD4+ T cells. TCRdb reprocessed the PCR reads with MiXCR, giving one entry per CDR3 protein. The repertoire has about 4,600 distinct CDR3 sequences, roughly two fifths of them found once; the top ten carry about 38%. Sequenced sample: CD4+ T cells from blood, cultured in vitro. The receptors were gathered from a human donor who had recovered from COVID-19.

This clonotype has a handful of counts. CDR3 sequence: CAIRDGGLGGYGYTF. CDR3 coding DNA: TGTGCCATCAGGGATGGGGGCCTAGGGGGATATGGCTACACCTTC. V gene TRBV10-3 combines with J gene TRBJ1-2; the D gene is possibly TRBD1 (6 bases). Germline V CDR1 and CDR2: ENHRY, SYGVKD. V shed 6 bases and J shed 5 bases, with 19 bases lying between them. The CDR3 is 15 residues long.

The chain joins TRBV11-3 to TRBJ2-5; D is unresolved. Between the trimmed V and J ends, which lost 1 base and 5 bases, there was a span of 5 bases. The CDR3 length is 12 residues. The germline CDR1 and CDR2 sequences are SGHNT and YENEEA. The chain's CDR3 is CASSLVLETQYF. DNA of the CDR3: TGTGCCAGCAGCTTAGTCCTGGAGACCCAGTACTTC.

In its sample, this clonotype is hyperexpanded. The chain is built from TRBV7-3 and TRBJ2-2; possible D gene TRBD2, 6 bases. Trimming shortened V by 0 bases and J by 8 bases, and 10 bases separated the two germline ends. Germline V gene data show CDR1 as SGHTA and CDR2 as FQGTGA. The CDR3 spans 14 residues. CDR3 bases: TGTGCCAGCAGCTTAACGTTTGCGGGAGGGGAGCTGTTTTTT. It codes for CASSLTFAGGELFF.

This clonotype was seen a handful of times. The chain carries TRBV27 and TRBJ2-7; 7 positions match TRBD1. CDR3 length: 14 amino acids. CDR1 is MNHEY, CDR2 SMNVEV, per germline (reference sequence). The V gene end was trimmed by 5 bases and the J gene end by 4 bases; junction bases not matched to a gene: 8. CDR3 DNA sequence: TGTGCCAGCAGTGCAGGGGACAGACTATACGAGCAGTACTTC. It yields the protein CASSAGDRLYEQYF.

This clonotype was counted between two and nine times. The rearrangement links TRBV2 to TRBJ1-1, with TRBD1 matching over 7 bases. Germline-derived CDR1 and CDR2 are SNHLY and FYNNEI. The CDR3 sequence is 14 residues long. Trimming at V came to 4 bases and at J to 5 bases, leaving 7 bases not matched to a gene. The DNA for the CDR3 is TGTGCCAGCAGTGTCAAGGGGGCGGTTACTGAAGCTTTCTTT. This gives the protein CASSVKGAVTEAFF.

The rearrangement links TRBV19 to TRBJ2-7; D gene unclear. Germline lookup yields CDR1 LNHDA and CDR2 SQIVND (reference sequence). V was pared by 9 bases and J by 3 bases, with 18 bases between. The CDR3 runs 14 residues. CDR3 residues: CASRRRHPDYEQYF. In DNA, the CDR3 is TGTGCCAGCCGGCGGAGACATCCAGACTACGAGCAGTACTTC.

V usage is TRBV11-3 and J usage is TRBJ2-1; 11 nucleotides match TRBD1. Germline lookup yields CDR1 SGHNT and CDR2 YENEEA. V lost 5 bases, J lost 5 bases, and 8 bases stayed unmatched. The CDR3 length is 16 residues. The CDR3 nucleotides are TGTGCCAGCAGCCCCTACGGACAGGGGGCAGACAATGAGCAGTTCTTC. Encoded protein: CASSPYGQGADNEQFF.

CDR3 protein: CAWTPTRQVGMVNTEAFF. DNA for the CDR3: TGTGCCTGGACCCCCACTCGACAGGTTGGGATGGTGAACACTGAAGCTTTCTTT. This chain connects TRBV30 to TRBJ1-1; TRBD1 might be the D (6 bases). Trimming cost V 4 bases and J 0 bases, with 24 bases left between them. CDR1 GTSNPN and CDR2 SVGIG come from the germline V gene (reference sequence). This CDR3 contains 18 residues.

This clonotype showed up just a few times. This chain uses TRBV20-1 with TRBJ2-1; 8 nucleotides line up with TRBD2. Trimming at V came to 6 bases and at J to 4 bases, leaving 14 bases not matched to a gene. This CDR3 comprises 16 residues. Germline V gene lookup returns CDR1 DFQATT and CDR2 SNEGSKA (reference sequence). The CDR3 sequence: CSAGGAGGHLYNEQFF. The DNA of the CDR3 is TGCAGTGCCGGGGGCGCGGGGGGACATTTGTACAATGAGCAGTTCTTC.